The entry that follows covers one TCR beta chain sequence. Its antigen is still unknown. CDR1 SGHVS and CDR2 FQNEAQ come from the germline V gene. This CDR3 has 16 amino acids. With V trimmed by 1 base and J by 0 bases, 4 bases remained unmatched. Survey-level immunoSEQ v3.0 assays were run. The assay was immunoSEQ multiplex PCR, and TCRdb's table has in-frame clones only and misses some. The table records approximately 32,000 clones, 83% of them present only once. This entry comes from a study of long-term antiretroviral therapy in people with HIV. Study outcomes and limitations: Pre-ART clonal expansions dominated every time point's repertoire.

This chain joins TRBV7-8 and TRBJ2-3; 7 bases agree with TRBD1. The sequencing here drew on unsorted PBMCs, taken 0.4 years before starting antiretroviral therapy. This TCR came from a man aged 18 to 30 with HIV. CDR3 region: CASSLVGTASTDTQYF. The CDR3 coding sequence is TGTGCCAGCAGCTTAGTCGGGACAGCGAGCACAGATACGCAGTATTTT.